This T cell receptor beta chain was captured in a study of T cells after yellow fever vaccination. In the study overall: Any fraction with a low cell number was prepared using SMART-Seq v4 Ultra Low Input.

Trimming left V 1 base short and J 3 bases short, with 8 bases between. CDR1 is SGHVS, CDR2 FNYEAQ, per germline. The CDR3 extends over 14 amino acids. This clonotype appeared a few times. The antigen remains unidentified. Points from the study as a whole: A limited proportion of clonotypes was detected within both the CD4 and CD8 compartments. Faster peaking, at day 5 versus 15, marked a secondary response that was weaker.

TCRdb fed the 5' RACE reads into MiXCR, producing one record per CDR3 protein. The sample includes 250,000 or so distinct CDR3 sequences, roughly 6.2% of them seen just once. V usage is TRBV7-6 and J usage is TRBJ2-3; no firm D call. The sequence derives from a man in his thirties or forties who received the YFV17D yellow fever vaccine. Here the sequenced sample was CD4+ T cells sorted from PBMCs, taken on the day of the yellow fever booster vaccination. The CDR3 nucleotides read TGTGCCAGCAGCTTAGATGTGAAAACAGATACGCAGTATTTT. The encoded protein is CASSLDVKTDTQYF.